This TCR beta chain was sequenced during a study of T cells in Graves' hyperthyroidism and ophthalmopathy. Trimming shortened V by 10 bases and J by 7 bases, and 16 bases separated the two germline ends. CDR3 size: 12 residues. Germline CDR1 and CDR2: MNHNS and SASEGT. The investigators amplified TCR beta CDR3 regions from RNA transcripts. HTBI primers were the set used in a first-round RT-PCR of the TCR CDR3. One entry per CDR3 protein, called by TCRdb with MiXCR from the multiplex PCR reads. The repertoire includes about 420,000 distinct CDR3 sequences, approximately 15% of them detected once, and roughly 13% sits in the top ten.

This receptor was taken from a woman aged 18-29 years with Graves' hyperthyroidism. The chain links TRBV6-1 to TRBJ1-1, with D unclear. Sequencing input: blood. Here the CDR3 reads CANTRMRGEAFF. CDR3 in DNA: TGTGCCAACACCCGAATGAGAGGTGAAGCTTTCTTT.